Listed below are T cell receptor beta chains from one sample, sequenced in a study of blood T cells in healthy people across ages. TCRdb redid the calling of the 5' RACE reads with MiXCR, one entry per CDR3 protein. The table includes about 1.4 million distinct CDR3 sequences, approximately 59% detected once. Sequencing was done on a sample of blood. The receptors derive from a man in his late teens or twenties in good health. Each CDR3 is given with its conserved first and last residue. Fields, in order: V gene, clone size, D gene, J gene, CDR3 protein, CDR3 DNA. The D gene is left open where the match is weak. Some rows have no size entry. The others give once, few or many, or a class for an expanded clone.

v_call: TRBV6-6; clone_size: few; d_call: -; j_call: TRBJ1-1; cdr3_aa: CASSHALGNEAFF; cdr3_nt: TGTGCCAGCAGTCACGCCCTCGGAAATGAAGCTTTCTTT
v_call: TRBV18; clone_size: -; d_call: TRBD2; j_call: TRBJ2-2; cdr3_aa: CASSPGLTTNTGELFF; cdr3_nt: TGTGCCAGCTCACCGGGACTAACTACAAACACCGGGGAGCTGTTTTTT
v_call: TRBV3-1; clone_size: -; d_call: -; j_call: TRBJ1-2; cdr3_aa: CASSPDSPNGYTF; cdr3_nt: TGTGCCAGCAGCCCGGACAGCCCCAATGGCTACACCTTC
v_call: TRBV4-2; clone_size: -; d_call: TRBD2; j_call: TRBJ2-4; cdr3_aa: CASSQELAGREGNIQYF; cdr3_nt: TGTGCCAGCAGTCAAGAGTTGGCCGGCCGGGAGGGAAACATTCAGTACTTC
v_call: TRBV3-1; clone_size: few; d_call: TRBD2; j_call: TRBJ2-5; cdr3_aa: CASSQDLGGRTETQYF; cdr3_nt: TGTGCCAGCAGCCAAGATCTGGGCGGGAGGACGGAGACCCAGTACTTC
v_call: TRBV11-2; clone_size: -; d_call: -; j_call: TRBJ2-7; cdr3_aa: CASSSSPEQYF; cdr3_nt: TGTGCCAGCAGCTCCTCCCCGGAGCAGTACTTC
v_call: TRBV9; clone_size: -; d_call: TRBD2; j_call: TRBJ2-1; cdr3_aa: CASSVAQVAGGNEQFF; cdr3_nt: TGTGCCAGCAGCGTAGCTCAGGTGGCGGGAGGGAATGAGCAGTTCTTC
v_call: TRBV3-1; clone_size: -; d_call: -; j_call: TRBJ2-7; cdr3_aa: CASSQARSDEQYF; cdr3_nt: TGTGCCAGCAGCCAAGCGAGGAGCGACGAGCAGTACTTC
v_call: TRBV2; clone_size: -; d_call: TRBD2; j_call: TRBJ2-7; cdr3_aa: CASSEGWQREYEQYF; cdr3_nt: TGTGCCAGCAGTGAAGGATGGCAGCGGGAGTACGAGCAGTACTTC
v_call: TRBV21-1; clone_size: -; d_call: -; j_call: TRBJ1-2; cdr3_aa: CASSPLWGYGYTF; cdr3_nt: TGTGCCAGCAGCCCCCTTTGGGGCTATGGCTACACCTTC
v_call: TRBV7-7; clone_size: -; d_call: -; j_call: TRBJ2-7; cdr3_aa: CASSYISIESNYEQYF; cdr3_nt: TGTGCCAGCAGCTACATCTCGATCGAGTCAAATTACGAGCAGTACTTC
v_call: TRBV7-2; clone_size: -; d_call: -; j_call: TRBJ2-3; cdr3_aa: CASSLSPGYSTDTRYF; cdr3_nt: TGTGCCAGCAGCTTAAGTCCTGGCTATAGCACAGATACGCGGTATTTT
v_call: TRBV28; clone_size: -; d_call: -; j_call: TRBJ1-6; cdr3_aa: CASRLGSSPLHF; cdr3_nt: TGTGCCAGCAGGTTGGGGAGTTCACCCCTCCACTTT
v_call: TRBV24-1; clone_size: -; d_call: -; j_call: TRBJ2-7; cdr3_aa: CATSDRDGSYEQYF; cdr3_nt: TGTGCCACCAGTGATAGGGACGGTTCCTACGAGCAGTACTTC
v_call: TRBV18; clone_size: few; d_call: -; j_call: TRBJ2-5; cdr3_aa: CASSPGVEETQYF; cdr3_nt: TGTGCCAGCTCACCCGGGGTAGAAGAGACCCAGTACTTC
v_call: TRBV11-2; clone_size: once; d_call: -; j_call: TRBJ2-1; cdr3_aa: CASSPAPGANEQFF; cdr3_nt: TGTGCCAGCAGCCCCGCCCCGGGAGCCAATGAGCAGTTCTTC
v_call: TRBV4-3; clone_size: once; d_call: TRBD1; j_call: TRBJ1-5; cdr3_aa: CASSQDLKAGGRNQPQHF; cdr3_nt: TGCGCCAGCAGCCAAGATCTAAAGGCAGGGGGCCGCAATCAGCCCCAGCATTTT
v_call: TRBV20-1; clone_size: -; d_call: TRBD1; j_call: TRBJ2-7; cdr3_aa: CSARGQGGDNEQYF; cdr3_nt: TGCAGTGCTAGGGGACAGGGGGGGGACAATGAGCAGTACTTC
v_call: TRBV29-1; clone_size: -; d_call: -; j_call: TRBJ1-1; cdr3_aa: CSVEGLLNTEAFF; cdr3_nt: TGCAGCGTTGAAGGGCTTCTGAACACTGAAGCTTTCTTT
v_call: TRBV28; clone_size: -; d_call: TRBD2; j_call: TRBJ2-7; cdr3_aa: CASSSGGIRAYEQYF; cdr3_nt: TGTGCCAGCAGTTCGGGGGGAATTAGAGCCTACGAGCAGTACTTC
v_call: TRBV6-5; clone_size: few; d_call: -; j_call: TRBJ1-4; cdr3_aa: CASTRATNEKLFF; cdr3_nt: TGTGCCAGCACCCGGGCAACTAATGAAAAACTGTTTTTT
v_call: TRBV18; clone_size: -; d_call: -; j_call: TRBJ1-2; cdr3_aa: CASSPSRHRSSNYGYTF; cdr3_nt: TGTGCCAGCTCACCGTCTAGACACCGCTCTTCTAACTATGGCTACACCTTC
v_call: TRBV29-1; clone_size: -; d_call: TRBD2; j_call: TRBJ2-1; cdr3_aa: CSVRLAGGYYNEQFF; cdr3_nt: TGCAGCGTTAGACTAGCGGGGGGTTACTACAATGAGCAGTTCTTC
v_call: TRBV6-1; clone_size: few; d_call: -; j_call: TRBJ1-4; cdr3_aa: CASSEGQVEKLFF; cdr3_nt: TGTGCCAGCAGTGAAGGCCAAGTCGAAAAACTGTTTTTT
v_call: TRBV21-1; clone_size: -; d_call: -; j_call: TRBJ1-2; cdr3_aa: CASSKGAQFYGYTF; cdr3_nt: TGTGCCAGCAGCAAAGGGGCACAATTCTATGGCTACACCTTC
v_call: TRBV12-3/TRBV12-4; clone_size: -; d_call: -; j_call: TRBJ2-1; cdr3_aa: CASSLGVQSSYNEQFF; cdr3_nt: TGTGCCAGCAGTTTAGGCGTTCAGAGCTCCTACAATGAGCAGTTCTTC
v_call: TRBV7-9; clone_size: -; d_call: TRBD2; j_call: TRBJ2-1; cdr3_aa: CASSLARGGIYNEQFF; cdr3_nt: TGTGCCAGCAGCTTAGCGCGGGGGGGTATTTACAATGAGCAGTTCTTC
v_call: TRBV29-1; clone_size: few; d_call: -; j_call: TRBJ2-1; cdr3_aa: CSVSGLYHNEQFF; cdr3_nt: TGCAGCGTTTCGGGGCTTTATCACAATGAGCAGTTCTTC
v_call: TRBV6-2/TRBV6-3; clone_size: once; d_call: -; j_call: TRBJ2-5; cdr3_aa: CASSYSALDGNQETQYF; cdr3_nt: TGTGCCAGCAGTTACTCGGCATTGGACGGCAACCAAGAGACCCAGTACTTC
v_call: TRBV5-1; clone_size: -; d_call: -; j_call: TRBJ1-1; cdr3_aa: CASSPSGRAADTEAFF; cdr3_nt: TGCGCCAGCAGCCCAAGCGGTAGGGCGGCGGACACTGAAGCTTTCTTT
v_call: TRBV5-6; clone_size: -; d_call: TRBD1; j_call: TRBJ2-1; cdr3_aa: CASSWDRGHHEQFF; cdr3_nt: TGTGCCAGCAGTTGGGACAGGGGGCACCATGAGCAGTTCTTC
v_call: TRBV7-8; clone_size: -; d_call: -; j_call: TRBJ2-3; cdr3_aa: CASSFSYAGMDTQYF; cdr3_nt: TGTGCCAGCAGCTTTTCTTATGCAGGGATGGATACGCAGTATTTT
v_call: TRBV6-2/TRBV6-3; clone_size: -; d_call: -; j_call: TRBJ2-5; cdr3_aa: CASSYSGAWEQYF; cdr3_nt: TGTGCCAGCAGTTACTCTGGAGCCTGGGAGCAGTACTTC
v_call: TRBV5-6; clone_size: once; d_call: -; j_call: TRBJ2-5; cdr3_aa: CASSLVVGEAQYF; cdr3_nt: TGTGCCAGCAGCTTGGTGGTAGGGGAGGCCCAGTACTTC
v_call: TRBV6-2/TRBV6-3; clone_size: -; d_call: TRBD2; j_call: TRBJ2-5; cdr3_aa: CASTRWASGGSYQETQYF; cdr3_nt: TGTGCCAGTACACGGTGGGCTAGCGGGGGCTCGTACCAAGAGACCCAGTACTTC
v_call: TRBV10-3; clone_size: -; d_call: -; j_call: TRBJ2-7; cdr3_aa: CAINPDPLVGEQYF; cdr3_nt: TGTGCCATCAACCCGGATCCTCTTGTGGGGGAGCAGTACTTC
v_call: TRBV20-1; clone_size: -; d_call: -; j_call: TRBJ1-2; cdr3_aa: CSARSGGGYTF; cdr3_nt: TGCAGTGCTAGGTCGGGAGGTGGCTACACCTTC
v_call: TRBV6-5; clone_size: -; d_call: -; j_call: TRBJ2-1; cdr3_aa: CDSSRKQFF; cdr3_nt: TGTGACAGCAGCCGAAAGCAGTTCTTC
v_call: TRBV6-5; clone_size: -; d_call: -; j_call: TRBJ1-2; cdr3_aa: CASSYPNPDGANYGYTF; cdr3_nt: TGTGCCAGCAGTTACCCAAACCCCGACGGAGCTAACTATGGCTACACCTTC
v_call: TRBV29-1; clone_size: few; d_call: -; j_call: TRBJ2-3; cdr3_aa: CSVEGRDRITDTQYF; cdr3_nt: TGCAGCGTTGAGGGGAGGGACAGAATCACAGATACGCAGTATTTT
v_call: TRBV25-1; clone_size: -; d_call: -; j_call: TRBJ2-7; cdr3_aa: CASSEDRTSYEQYF; cdr3_nt: TGTGCCAGCAGTGAAGATCGAACTAGTTACGAGCAGTACTTC
v_call: TRBV2; clone_size: -; d_call: TRBD2; j_call: TRBJ2-1; cdr3_aa: CASRSGQEQFF; cdr3_nt: TGTGCCAGCCGTAGCGGGCAGGAGCAGTTCTTC
v_call: TRBV14; clone_size: few; d_call: -; j_call: TRBJ2-3; cdr3_aa: CASSQDLGGGPADTQYF; cdr3_nt: TGTGCCAGCAGCCAAGACTTGGGAGGGGGACCCGCAGATACGCAGTATTTT
v_call: TRBV10-2; clone_size: once; d_call: -; j_call: TRBJ1-2; cdr3_aa: CASLGDLGGYTF; cdr3_nt: TGCGCCAGCCTAGGGGACCTCGGAGGCTACACCTTC
v_call: TRBV10-3; clone_size: -; d_call: -; j_call: TRBJ2-1; cdr3_aa: CAISALDGEYNEQFF; cdr3_nt: TGTGCCATCAGTGCGCTGGACGGAGAGTACAATGAGCAGTTCTTC
v_call: TRBV3-1; clone_size: few; d_call: -; j_call: TRBJ1-2; cdr3_aa: CASSQVLEGYGYTF; cdr3_nt: TGTGCCAGCAGCCAAGTATTAGAGGGCTATGGCTACACCTTC
v_call: TRBV4-1; clone_size: -; d_call: TRBD1; j_call: TRBJ1-4; cdr3_aa: CASSQGTGGEKLFF; cdr3_nt: TGCGCCAGCAGCCAAGGGACAGGGGGGGAAAAACTGTTTTTT
v_call: TRBV15; clone_size: -; d_call: TRBD1; j_call: TRBJ2-3; cdr3_aa: CATSRPGQGTDTQYF; cdr3_nt: TGTGCCACCAGCAGGCCGGGACAGGGCACAGATACGCAGTATTTT
v_call: TRBV20-1; clone_size: -; d_call: TRBD1; j_call: TRBJ2-7; cdr3_aa: CSAWTGQGYEQYF; cdr3_nt: TGCAGTGCCTGGACGGGACAGGGCTACGAGCAGTACTTC
v_call: TRBV29-1; clone_size: few; d_call: TRBD1; j_call: TRBJ2-7; cdr3_aa: CSVAGTELSYEQYF; cdr3_nt: TGCAGCGTTGCCGGGACAGAACTCTCCTACGAGCAGTACTTC
v_call: TRBV10-3; clone_size: few; d_call: -; j_call: TRBJ1-1; cdr3_aa: CAISDSTGNTEAFF; cdr3_nt: TGTGCCATCAGTGACTCCACAGGGAACACTGAAGCTTTCTTT
v_call: TRBV10-3; clone_size: -; d_call: -; j_call: TRBJ1-6; cdr3_aa: CAISESRARSPLHF; cdr3_nt: TGTGCCATCAGTGAGTCCAGGGCAAGGTCACCCCTCCACTTT